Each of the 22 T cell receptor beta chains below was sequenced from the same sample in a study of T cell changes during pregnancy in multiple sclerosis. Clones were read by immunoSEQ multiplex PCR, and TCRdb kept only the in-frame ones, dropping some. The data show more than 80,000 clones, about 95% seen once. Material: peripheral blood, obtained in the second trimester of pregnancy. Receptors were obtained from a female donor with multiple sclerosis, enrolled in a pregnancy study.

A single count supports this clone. CDR3 region: CASSKTGAGYGYTF. In nucleotides, the CDR3 is TGTGCCAGCAGTAAGACAGGGGCAGGCTATGGCTACACCTTC. This sequence joins TRBV6-1 and TRBJ1-2; 8 bases align to TRBD1. V lost 5 bases and J lost 4; bases outside the gene matches: 6. Germline values: CDR1 MNHNS, CDR2 SASEGT. The CDR3 loop spans 14 amino acids.

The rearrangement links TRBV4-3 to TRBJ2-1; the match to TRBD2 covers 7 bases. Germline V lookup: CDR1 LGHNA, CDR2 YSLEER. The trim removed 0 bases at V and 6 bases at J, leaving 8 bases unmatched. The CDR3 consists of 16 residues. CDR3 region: CASSQDPAGWGNEQFF. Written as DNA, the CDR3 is TGCGCCAGCAGCCAAGATCCAGCGGGATGGGGCAATGAGCAGTTCTTC.

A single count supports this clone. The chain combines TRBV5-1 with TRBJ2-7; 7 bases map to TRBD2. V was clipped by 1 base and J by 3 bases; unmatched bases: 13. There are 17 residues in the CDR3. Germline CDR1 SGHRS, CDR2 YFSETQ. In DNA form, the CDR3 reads TGCGCCAGCAGCTTGTATAATAGAGCGGGACCGGTCTACGAGCAGTACTTC. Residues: CASSLYNRAGPVYEQYF.

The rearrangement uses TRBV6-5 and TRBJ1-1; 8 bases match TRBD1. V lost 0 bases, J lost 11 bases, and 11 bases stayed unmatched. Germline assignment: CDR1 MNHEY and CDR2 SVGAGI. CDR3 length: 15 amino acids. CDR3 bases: TGTGCCAGCAGTTACTCTACAGGGGGAGGTTTCGGCGCTTTCTTT. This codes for CASSYSTGGGFGAFF.

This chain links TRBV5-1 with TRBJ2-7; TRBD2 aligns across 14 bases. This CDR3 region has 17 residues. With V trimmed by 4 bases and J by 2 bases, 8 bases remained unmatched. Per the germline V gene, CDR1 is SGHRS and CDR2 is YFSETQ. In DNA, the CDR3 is TGCGCCAGCAGCACCGAGGGACTAGCGGGAGAACCCTACGAGCAGTACTTC. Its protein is CASSTEGLAGEPYEQYF.

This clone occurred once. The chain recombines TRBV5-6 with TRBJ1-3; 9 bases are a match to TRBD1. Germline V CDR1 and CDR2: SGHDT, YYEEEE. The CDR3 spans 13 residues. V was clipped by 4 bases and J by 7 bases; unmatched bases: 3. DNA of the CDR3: TGTGCCAGCAGCATCGGGACAGGGAACACCATATATTTT. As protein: CASSIGTGNTIYF.

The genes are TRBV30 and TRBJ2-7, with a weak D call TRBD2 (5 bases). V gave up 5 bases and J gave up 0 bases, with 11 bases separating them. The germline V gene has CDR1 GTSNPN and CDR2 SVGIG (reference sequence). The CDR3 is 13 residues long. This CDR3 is CAWVRGSSYEQYF. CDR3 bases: TGTGCCTGGGTGCGAGGGAGCTCCTACGAGCAGTACTTC.

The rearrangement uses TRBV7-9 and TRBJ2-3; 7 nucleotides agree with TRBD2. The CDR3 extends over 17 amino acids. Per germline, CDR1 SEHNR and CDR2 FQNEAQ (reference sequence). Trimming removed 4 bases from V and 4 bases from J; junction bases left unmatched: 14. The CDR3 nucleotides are TGTGCCAGCAGCTCCCCTAGCGGCGGGAGAATCGCAGATACGCAGTATTTT. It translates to CASSSPSGGRIADTQYF.

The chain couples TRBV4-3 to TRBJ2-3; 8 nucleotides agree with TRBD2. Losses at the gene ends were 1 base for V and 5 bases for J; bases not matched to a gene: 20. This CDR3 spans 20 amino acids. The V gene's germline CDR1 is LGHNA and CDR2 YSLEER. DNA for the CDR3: TGCGCCAGCAGCCAAGGGCTCCGGGAGGGCCTGAGAATTCACGGAGATACGCAGTATTTT. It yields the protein CASSQGLREGLRIHGDTQYF.

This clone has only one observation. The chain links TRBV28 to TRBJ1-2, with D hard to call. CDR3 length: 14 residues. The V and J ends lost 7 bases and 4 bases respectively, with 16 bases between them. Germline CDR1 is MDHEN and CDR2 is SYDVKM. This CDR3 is CASILNPGVYGYTF. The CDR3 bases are TGTGCCAGCATTCTAAACCCGGGTGTCTATGGCTACACCTTC.

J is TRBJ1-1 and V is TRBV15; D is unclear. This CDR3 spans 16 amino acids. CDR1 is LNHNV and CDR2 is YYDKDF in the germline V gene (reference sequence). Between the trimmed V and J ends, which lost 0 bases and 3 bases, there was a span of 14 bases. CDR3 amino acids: CATSRDAAVLDTEAFF. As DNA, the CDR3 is TGTGCCACCAGCAGAGATGCCGCGGTACTCGACACTGAAGCTTTCTTT.

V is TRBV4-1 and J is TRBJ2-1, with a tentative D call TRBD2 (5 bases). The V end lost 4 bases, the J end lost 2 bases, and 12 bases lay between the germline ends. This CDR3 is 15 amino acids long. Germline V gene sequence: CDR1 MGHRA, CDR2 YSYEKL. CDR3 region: CASSPRLMAYNEQFF. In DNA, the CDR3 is TGCGCCAGCAGCCCCCGACTAATGGCCTACAATGAGCAGTTCTTC.

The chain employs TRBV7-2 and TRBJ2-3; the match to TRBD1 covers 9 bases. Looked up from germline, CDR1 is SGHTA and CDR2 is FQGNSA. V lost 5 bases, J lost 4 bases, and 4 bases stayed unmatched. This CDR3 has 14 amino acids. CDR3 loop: CASSDGTGPDTQYF. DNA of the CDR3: TGTGCCAGCAGCGACGGGACAGGGCCAGATACGCAGTATTTT.

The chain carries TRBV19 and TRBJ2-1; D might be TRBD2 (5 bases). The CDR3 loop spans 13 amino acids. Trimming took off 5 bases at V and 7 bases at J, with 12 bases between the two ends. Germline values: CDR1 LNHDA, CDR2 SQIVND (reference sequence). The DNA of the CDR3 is TGTGCCAGTAGTTCTGGACTGATTAATGAGCAGTTCTTC. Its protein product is CASSSGLINEQFF. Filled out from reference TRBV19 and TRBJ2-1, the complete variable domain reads DGGITQSPKYLFRKEGQNVTLSCEQNLNHDAMYWYRQDPGQGLRLIYYSQIVNDFQKGDIAEGYSVSREKKESFPLTVTSAQKNPTAFYLCASSSGLINEQFFGPGTRLTVL.

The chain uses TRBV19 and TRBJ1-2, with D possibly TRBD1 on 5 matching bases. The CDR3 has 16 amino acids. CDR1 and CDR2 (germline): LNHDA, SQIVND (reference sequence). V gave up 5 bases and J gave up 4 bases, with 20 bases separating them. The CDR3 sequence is CASSATILQDTYGYTF. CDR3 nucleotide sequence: TGTGCCAGTAGTGCCACCATTCTACAGGATACCTATGGCTACACCTTC. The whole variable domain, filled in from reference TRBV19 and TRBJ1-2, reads DGGITQSPKYLFRKEGQNVTLSCEQNLNHDAMYWYRQDPGQGLRLIYYSQIVNDFQKGDIAEGYSVSREKKESFPLTVTSAQKNPTAFYLCASSATILQDTYGYTFGSGTRLTVV.

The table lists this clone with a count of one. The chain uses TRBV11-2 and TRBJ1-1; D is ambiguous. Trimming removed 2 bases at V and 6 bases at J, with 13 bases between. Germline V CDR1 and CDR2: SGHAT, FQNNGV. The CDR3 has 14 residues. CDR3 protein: CASSLTSGDPEAFF. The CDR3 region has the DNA TGTGCCAGCAGCTTAACTTCGGGTGATCCTGAAGCTTTCTTT.

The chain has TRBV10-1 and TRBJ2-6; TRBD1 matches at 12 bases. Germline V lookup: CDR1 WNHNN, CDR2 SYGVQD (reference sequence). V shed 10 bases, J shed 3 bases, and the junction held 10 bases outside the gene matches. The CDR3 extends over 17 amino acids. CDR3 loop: CATKGDRGLDGANVLTF. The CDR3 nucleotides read TGCGCCACGAAGGGGGACAGGGGGCTCGATGGGGCCAACGTCCTGACTTTC.

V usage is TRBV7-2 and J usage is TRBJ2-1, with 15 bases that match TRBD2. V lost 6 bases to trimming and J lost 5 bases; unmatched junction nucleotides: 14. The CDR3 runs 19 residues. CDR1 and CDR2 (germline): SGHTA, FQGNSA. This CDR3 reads CASRHGTSGRLSTDNEQFF. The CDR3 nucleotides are TGTGCCAGCAGGCACGGGACTAGCGGGAGGCTTAGTACTGACAATGAGCAGTTCTTC.

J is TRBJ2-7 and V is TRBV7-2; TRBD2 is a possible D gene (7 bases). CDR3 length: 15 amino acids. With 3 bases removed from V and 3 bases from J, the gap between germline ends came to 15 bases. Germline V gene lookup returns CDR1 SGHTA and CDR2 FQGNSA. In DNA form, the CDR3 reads TGTGCCAGCAGCTTGGGGGGGACATCGATCTACGAGCAGTACTTC. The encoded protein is CASSLGGTSIYEQYF.

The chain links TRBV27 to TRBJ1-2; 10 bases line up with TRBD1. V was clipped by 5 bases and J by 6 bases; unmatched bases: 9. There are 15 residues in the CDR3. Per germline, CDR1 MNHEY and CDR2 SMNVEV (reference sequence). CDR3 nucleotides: TGTGCCAGCAGTCCTACAGACAGGGGGCACGATGGCTACACCTTC. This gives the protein CASSPTDRGHDGYTF.

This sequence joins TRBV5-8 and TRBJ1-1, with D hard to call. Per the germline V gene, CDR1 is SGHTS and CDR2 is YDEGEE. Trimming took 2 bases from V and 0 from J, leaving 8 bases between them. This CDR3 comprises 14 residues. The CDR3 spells CASSFYILNTEAFF. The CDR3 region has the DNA TGTGCCAGCAGCTTTTACATCTTGAACACTGAAGCTTTCTTT.

The CDR3 reads CASSLVYNEQFF. DNA of the CDR3: TGTGCCAGCTCACTAGTCTACAATGAGCAGTTCTTC. The chain links TRBV18 to TRBJ2-1; the D is unclear. CDR1 is KGHSH and CDR2 is LQKENI in the germline V gene. V lost 4 bases and J lost 3, with 4 bases in between. The CDR3 runs to 12 residues.